Presented here are 17 T cell receptor beta chains from one specimen sequenced in a study of CD8+CD57+ T cells in acquired aplastic anemia. Individuals selected for sequencing had exhibited CD8+CD57+ cell expansion on flow cytometry. Genomic DNA constituted the template upon which TCR beta VDJ and CDR3 profiling was performed. TCRdb passed the reads through MiXCR, listing each CDR3 protein once. Of 100,000 to 150,000 distinct CDR3 sequences in the sample, nearly 40% were seen once. Material for sequencing was sorted CD4+, CD8+, or CD8+CD57+ T cells (not recorded which) from PBMCs. These receptors all come from a human donor with aplastic anemia.

The V call is TRBV5-1, the J call TRBJ1-6; no definite D call. V was clipped by 7 bases and J by 10 bases, with 21 bases between them. This CDR3 region has 15 residues. Looked up from germline, CDR1 is SGHRS and CDR2 is YFSETQ. The CDR3 DNA sequence: TGCGCCAGCTTTCTGGACGGGTCTCATAGATCACCCCTCCACTTT. Translating it yields CASFLDGSHRSPLHF.

This clonotype was counted once. The V and J genes are TRBV5-6 and TRBJ1-2; D is ambiguous. V gave up 2 bases and J gave up 4 bases, with 18 bases separating them. The CDR3 spans 16 residues. From germline, CDR1 is SGHDT and CDR2 YYEEEE. CDR3 amino acids: CASSLVSPAFPYGYTF. CDR3 in DNA: TGTGCCAGCAGCTTAGTGTCACCTGCATTTCCCTATGGCTACACCTTC.

This clonotype turned up a few times. The V and J genes are TRBV30 and TRBJ2-1; tentative D call: TRBD2 (5 bases). Germline-derived CDR1 and CDR2 are GTSNPN and SVGIG (reference sequence). The CDR3 loop spans 15 amino acids. Trimming left V 0 bases short and J 0 bases short, with 9 bases between. In nucleotides, the CDR3 is TGTGCCTGGAGTGTACTAGGAAGCTCCTACAATGAGCAGTTCTTC. It encodes CAWSVLGSSYNEQFF.

The chain uses TRBV24-1 and TRBJ2-7, with D possibly TRBD2 on 6 matching bases. With 1 base removed from V and 9 bases from J, the gap between germline ends came to 9 bases. The germline gives CDR1 KGHDR, CDR2 SFDVKD. This CDR3 is 12 amino acids long. The CDR3 coding sequence is TGTGCCACCAGTGATTTCGGGGGACGGCAGTACTTC. It specifies CATSDFGGRQYF.

At least ten counts were recorded for this clonotype. This chain links TRBV5-6 with TRBJ2-5, with D unclear. The CDR3 is made up of 13 amino acids. The V end lost 2 bases, the J end lost 0 bases, and 5 bases lay between the germline ends. Germline V CDR1 and CDR2: SGHDT, YYEEEE. The CDR3 DNA follows: TGTGCCAGCAGCTTTTTTGACCAAGAGACCCAGTACTTC. This gives the protein CASSFFDQETQYF.

This clonotype was detected once. The chain recombines TRBV2 with TRBJ2-1, with D perhaps matching TRBD2 (6 bases). V was pared by 2 bases and J by 10 bases, with 15 bases between. This CDR3 spans 14 amino acids. The germline V gene has CDR1 SNHLY and CDR2 FYNNEI. Written as DNA, the CDR3 is TGTGCCAGCAGTGAATTCCGGGGGTGGGAAGAGCAGTTCTTC. Its translation: CASSEFRGWEEQFF.

This clonotype was detected many times. This chain uses TRBV7-9 with TRBJ1-6; D uncertain. The V end lost 3 bases, the J end lost 9 bases, and 6 bases lay between the germline ends. The CDR3 runs 12 residues. Germline V gene sequence: CDR1 SEHNR, CDR2 FQNEAQ (reference sequence). CDR3 bases: TGTGCCAGCAGCTTGCCCCGTTCACCCCTCCACTTT. Its protein product is CASSLPRSPLHF.

This clonotype was counted many times. The chain links TRBV5-1 to TRBJ1-3, with a tentative D call TRBD1 (5 bases). Germline V gene lookup returns CDR1 SGHRS and CDR2 YFSETQ. V was shortened by 0 bases and J by 0 bases, with 10 bases between the two germline ends. This CDR3 is 16 amino acids long. In DNA form, the CDR3 reads TGCGCCAGCAGCTTGGCCGGGGGGAGCTCTGGAAACACCATATATTTT. Translated: CASSLAGGSSGNTIYF.

This clonotype was counted a few times. The rearrangement links TRBV25-1 to TRBJ2-1; TRBD1 might be the D (6 bases). The length of the CDR3 is 15 residues. Trimming removed 3 bases at V and 9 bases at J, with 18 bases between. Germline CDR1 MGHDK, CDR2 SYGVNS. The CDR3 DNA sequence: TGTGCCAGCAGTGATGGACAGCAACCTGTAGGTGAGCAGTTCTTC. It specifies CASSDGQQPVGEQFF.

The rearrangement links TRBV7-9 to TRBJ2-1; D may be TRBD1 or TRBD2 (5 bases each). The CDR3 has 14 amino acids. Germline V lookup: CDR1 SEHNR, CDR2 FQNEAQ (reference sequence). V lost 3 bases and J 7 bases, leaving 13 bases between the germline ends. CDR3 nucleotides: TGTGCCAGCAGCTTCTCCGGGGACGGAAATGAGCAGTTCTTC. Protein product: CASSFSGDGNEQFF.

This sequence joins TRBV2 and TRBJ2-7; D might be TRBD1 (5 bases). Germline V gives CDR1 SNHLY, CDR2 FYNNEI. V was pared by 5 bases and J by 3 bases, with 8 bases between. The CDR3 spans 12 residues. The CDR3 reads CASSSQDYEQYF. The CDR3 nucleotides read TGTGCCAGCAGTTCACAGGACTACGAGCAGTACTTC.

The chain couples TRBV19 to TRBJ2-7; 7 bases are shared with TRBD1. The CDR3 has 14 amino acids. V trimming: 9 bases; J trimming: 2 bases; junction bases outside the gene matches: 10. CDR1 is LNHDA, CDR2 SQIVND, per germline (reference sequence). The CDR3 region has the DNA TGTGCCAGCAGCCGGGACAGATCGGCCTACGAGCAGTACTTC. The encoded protein is CASSRDRSAYEQYF.

The sample holds a few counts of this clonotype. Given a much more abundant clone one base away, this may be a read error. This sequence joins TRBV5-1 and TRBJ1-2, with D perhaps TRBD1 (5 bases). The CDR3 extends over 15 amino acids. The germline CDR1 and CDR2 sequences are SGHRS and YFSETQ. CDR3 residues: CARSLAVGAPHGYTF. In DNA form, the CDR3 reads TGCGCCCGCAGCTTGGCCGTCGGGGCCCCGCATGGCTACACCTTC. The full variable domain, completed using reference TRBV5-1 and TRBJ1-2, is KAGVTQTPRYLIKTRGQQVTLSCSPISGHRSVSWYQQTPGQGLQFLFEYFSETQRNKGNFPGRFSGRQFSNSRSEMNVSTLELGDSALYLCARSLAVGAPHGYTFGSGTRLTVV.

The genes are TRBV19 and TRBJ1-5, with a tentative D call TRBD1 (5 bases). Germline assignment: CDR1 LNHDA and CDR2 SQIVND (reference sequence). The CDR3 has 16 amino acids. Trimming removed 5 bases from V and 14 bases from J, with 28 bases in between. The CDR3 region is CASSSLWDYSSDNEHF. CDR3 sequence (DNA): TGTGCCAGTAGTTCTTTATGGGACTACTCAAGCGACAATGAGCATTTT. Supplemented by reference TRBV19 and TRBJ1-5, the full variable domain reads DGGITQSPKYLFRKEGQNVTLSCEQNLNHDAMYWYRQDPGQGLRLIYYSQIVNDFQKGDIAEGYSVSREKKESFPLTVTSAQKNPTAFYLCASSSLWDYSSDNEHFGDGTRLSIL.

The chain has TRBV15 and TRBJ2-7; D may be TRBD1 (6 bases). The germline V gene has CDR1 LNHNV and CDR2 YYDKDF (reference sequence). The V end lost 3 bases, the J end lost 3 bases, and 15 bases lay between the germline ends. CDR3 length: 15 amino acids. For the CDR3, the DNA is TGTGCCACCAGCAGGGGCAGGGGTATTAGCTACGAGCAGTACTTC. Its protein product is CATSRGRGISYEQYF.

The chain couples TRBV29-1 to TRBJ2-5, with D perhaps TRBD1 (7 bases). Trimming removed 4 bases from V and 0 bases from J, with 21 bases in between. Looked up from germline, CDR1 is SQVTM and CDR2 is ANQGSEA. The CDR3 length is 17 residues. DNA for the CDR3: TGCAGCGTTGGAAGGGGGCTCGGGGGCCGTGACCAAGAGACCCAGTACTTC. Translated, it gives CSVGRGLGGRDQETQYF.

The chain couples TRBV10-2 to TRBJ1-1, with a tentative D call TRBD1 (5 bases). V dropped 6 bases and J dropped 1 base, with 6 bases sitting between them. Germline CDR1 is WSHSY and CDR2 is SAAADI. The CDR3 spans 12 residues. The DNA of the CDR3 is TGCGCCAGCAGAGACAGGAACACTGAAGCTTTCTTT. Translating it yields CASRDRNTEAFF.